This TCR beta chain was captured by sequencing in a study of beta chain features in type 1 diabetes. Whole-study findings and limits: Diminished insertions and augmented deletions at VDJ junctions characterized type 1 diabetes patients. Shortening that was moderate but significant affected the TCRB CDR3s of Type 1 diabetes patients in all four CD4+ subsets.

Expressed TCRB transcripts were sequenced after all isolated RNA was converted to cDNA. Profiling relied on immunoSEQ multiplex PCR, and the TCRdb table lists in-frame clones only, not all of them. The table shows 45,000 to 60,000 clones, with 63% occurring only once. This CDR3 comprises 16 residues. CDR1 and CDR2 from the germline V gene are SGHRS and YFSETQ. The V gene lost 0 bases and the J gene lost 2 bases, with 13 bases spanning the gap. As concerns this clone: The antigen remains undetermined.

Without exception, sorted populations had purity beyond 98%. This receptor was obtained from a woman between 25 and 40 years old with type 1 diabetes. Sequencing was done on a sample of stem cell memory CD4+ T cells from blood. The J gene is TRBJ2-3, the V gene TRBV5-1, with D perhaps matching TRBD1 (5 bases). CDR3 amino acids: CASSLDSGYNTDTQYF. The CDR3 bases are TGCGCCAGCAGCTTGGATTCAGGGTATAACACAGATACGCAGTATTTT.